This TCR beta chain is drawn from a study of radiotherapy plus CTLA-4 blockade in lung cancer. Points on this clone: Its target is unknown.

With 3 bases clipped from V and 0 bases from J, the junction kept 13 bases outside the gene matches. The CDR3 loop spans 18 amino acids. In germline, CDR1 is GTSNPN, CDR2 SVGIG (reference sequence). Notes on the study in general: Alongside interferon-beta, early blood T cell clone dynamics were reportedly the best predictor of response. Blood TCR clones of tumor origin expanded after radiotherapy plus ipilimumab.

CTLA-4 blockade with ipilimumab, together with focal radiation, was given to patients with chemo-refractory metastatic non-small-cell lung cancer. The method was immunoSEQ multiplex PCR; TCRdb's version includes in-frame clones alone and lacks a portion of them. This sample carries about 28,000 clones, approximately 80% of them seen once, and the ten largest clones take roughly 7.5%. J is TRBJ1-4 and V is TRBV30, with TRBD1 identical over 7 bases. This clonotype originated in a human donor with non-small cell lung cancer who had stable disease on radiotherapy plus ipilimumab. The sample here was peripheral blood, taken from a patient treated with radiotherapy plus ipilimumab. The chain's CDR3 is CAWSLGTDILATNEKLFF. CDR3 nucleotides: TGTGCCTGGAGCCTAGGGACAGACATACTTGCAACTAATGAAAAACTGTTTTTT.